The 28 T cell receptor beta chains listed next were all sequenced from one sample in a study of blood T cell repertoires in COVID-19. Libraries were prepared by immunoSEQ multiplex PCR; TCRdb keeps only in-frame clonotypes and omits some of them. The sample lists tens of thousands of clones; roughly 69% were seen once. Sequencing input: peripheral blood. These receptors all stem from an elderly man with acute or convalescent COVID-19.

The chain joins TRBV6-1 to TRBJ1-2; 10 bases line up with TRBD1. Germline lookup yields CDR1 MNHNS and CDR2 SASEGT. The CDR3 contains 18 residues. Losses at the gene ends were 4 bases for V and 4 bases for J; bases not matched to a gene: 15. The CDR3 DNA follows: TGTGCCAGCAGTGTGGGGACAGGGGAGTTTGTAGGTTTCTATGGCTACACCTTC. This sequence encodes CASSVGTGEFVGFYGYTF.

V and J are TRBV19 and TRBJ2-3, with 7 bases aligning to TRBD2. This CDR3 contains 16 residues. V trimming: 5 bases; J trimming: 4 bases; junction bases outside the gene matches: 12. Germline V lookup: CDR1 LNHDA, CDR2 SQIVND (reference sequence). CDR3 sequence (DNA): TGTGCCAGTAGTCGGGGACTAACCGACGTCGCAGATACGCAGTATTTT. Its protein product is CASSRGLTDVADTQYF.

This clone was seen more than once but under ten times. The gene calls are TRBV6-5 and TRBJ1-4, with 7 bases aligning to TRBD1. CDR1 and CDR2 from the germline V gene are MNHEY and SVGAGI. Trimming removed 2 bases from V and 8 bases from J; junction bases left unmatched: 8. CDR3 length: 15 amino acids. CDR3 sequence: CASSYTGEVGEKLFF. Here the CDR3 DNA reads TGTGCCAGCAGTTACACAGGGGAAGTCGGGGAAAAACTGTTTTTT.

This chain's CDR3 is CASSLLASGSYEQYF. The CDR3 nucleotides are TGTGCCAGCAGCTTGCTGGCTAGCGGATCCTACGAGCAGTACTTC. The chain combines TRBV5-6 with TRBJ2-7, with 7 bases matching TRBD2. V was pared by 1 base and J by 1 base, with 5 bases of the junction left unmatched. The CDR3 runs to 15 residues. Germline assignment: CDR1 SGHDT and CDR2 YYEEEE.

The chain uses TRBV7-3 and TRBJ2-1, with TRBD2 matching 9 bases. The CDR3 runs to 16 residues. Germline trimming cut 1 base from V and 10 bases from J; bases unmatched to any gene: 11. CDR1 SGHTA and CDR2 FQGTGA come from the germline V gene. The CDR3 DNA is TGTGCCAGCAGCTTAATAGGCGGGGGGGCCGTATGGGAGCAGTTCTTC. This translates into CASSLIGGGAVWEQFF.

This rearrangement joins TRBV5-8 to TRBJ2-1; the match to TRBD2 covers 10 bases. Germline values: CDR1 SGHTS, CDR2 YDEGEE. The V and J ends lost 4 bases and 9 bases, in that order; junction bases with no gene match: 7. The CDR3 has 14 amino acids. CDR3 sequence reads: CASSPTSGRGEQFF. The CDR3 bases are TGTGCCAGCAGCCCGACTAGCGGGCGGGGTGAGCAGTTCTTC.

The chain has TRBV13 and TRBJ2-7; tentative D call: TRBD2 (6 bases). Germline V gene data show CDR1 as PRHDT and CDR2 as FYEKMQ (reference sequence). The CDR3 totals 14 residues. The ends were cut back, 5 bases at V and 6 bases at J, with 17 bases in the middle. DNA for the CDR3: TGTGCCAGCAGCCCGGGAGCAGGGCCCGCCGAGCAGTACTTC. This translates into CASSPGAGPAEQYF.

The table lists this clone with a few counts. The genes are TRBV25-1 and TRBJ1-2; D unresolved. This CDR3 is 13 amino acids long. V lost 4 bases to trimming and J lost 4 bases, with 10 bases between them. Germline CDR1 reads MGHDK; CDR2 reads SYGVNS. The CDR3 region is CASSASTIYGYTF. CDR3 in DNA: TGTGCCAGCAGTGCCTCTACCATCTATGGCTACACCTTC.

The V call is TRBV4-3, the J call TRBJ2-7; 7 nucleotides match TRBD2. The CDR3 consists of 15 residues. V shed 1 base and J 4 bases; nucleotides not matched to a gene: 7. From germline, CDR1 is LGHNA and CDR2 YSLEER. This chain's CDR3 is CASSQVGREGYEQYF. CDR3 nucleotide sequence: TGCGCCAGCAGCCAAGTTGGCAGGGAGGGTTACGAGCAGTACTTC.

J is TRBJ2-1 and V is TRBV27; TRBD2 matches 8 bases. V lost 5 bases, J lost 8 bases, and 8 bases stayed unmatched. The germline V gene encodes CDR1 MNHEY and CDR2 SMNVEV (reference sequence). The CDR3 spans 14 residues. This CDR3 reads CASSLLGGADEQFF. In nucleotides, the CDR3 is TGTGCCAGCAGTCTCCTCGGGGGGGCTGATGAGCAGTTCTTC.

The chain has TRBV19 and TRBJ1-5; 8 bases align to TRBD1. The J segment lost 3 bases and the V segment lost 6 bases, leaving 7 bases of the junction unmatched. Germline CDR1 is LNHDA and CDR2 is SQIVND (reference sequence). The CDR3 contains 15 residues. CDR3 nucleotide sequence: TGTGCCAGTAGAGCGACAGGGGCCCCCAATCAGCCCCAGCATTTT. Translation: CASRATGAPNQPQHF. The entire variable domain, with the rest obtained from reference TRBV19 and TRBJ1-5, is as follows: DGGITQSPKYLFRKEGQNVTLSCEQNLNHDAMYWYRQDPGQGLRLIYYSQIVNDFQKGDIAEGYSVSREKKESFPLTVTSAQKNPTAFYLCASRATGAPNQPQHFGDGTRLSIL.

The rearrangement links TRBV2 to TRBJ1-4; the match to TRBD1 covers 7 bases. This CDR3 has 15 amino acids. The V gene end was trimmed by 5 bases and the J gene end by 6 bases; junction bases not matched to a gene: 9. Germline CDR1 reads SNHLY; CDR2 reads FYNNEI. CDR3 in DNA: TGTGCCAGCAGTCCCCGGACAGGCCCTGATGAAAAACTGTTTTTT. This translates into CASSPRTGPDEKLFF.

V usage is TRBV2 and J usage is TRBJ1-1; the D gene is possibly TRBD1 (6 bases). Per germline, CDR1 SNHLY and CDR2 FYNNEI. V lost 4 bases and J 5 bases, leaving 14 bases between the germline ends. This CDR3 has 14 amino acids. The CDR3 protein is CASSAQGYGTEAFF. For the CDR3, the DNA is TGTGCCAGCAGTGCGCAGGGGTATGGGACTGAAGCTTTCTTT.

As regards this clone: One end of the junction varies from germline; a read error may be responsible. The chain employs TRBV7-7 and TRBJ2-5; 11 nucleotides align to TRBD2. The CDR3 extends over 17 amino acids. CDR1 and CDR2 from the germline V gene are SSHAT and FNYEAQ (reference sequence). This CDR3 reads CASSLNVASGGLETQYF. Written as DNA, the CDR3 is TGTGCTAGCAGCTTAAACGTCGCTAGCGGGGGGTTGGAGACCCAGTACTTC.

V usage is TRBV5-8 and J usage is TRBJ1-1, with D tentatively TRBD1 (6 bases). This CDR3 contains 16 residues. V dropped 1 base and J dropped 0 bases, with 13 bases sitting between them. The germline V gene has CDR1 SGHTS and CDR2 YDEGEE. CDR3 in DNA: TGTGCCAGCAGCTTGTTCACAGGGAGCTTGAACACTGAAGCTTTCTTT. It codes for CASSLFTGSLNTEAFF.

This clone has only one observation. The chain has TRBV10-3 and TRBJ2-6, with D hard to call. CDR3 length equals 16 residues. The germline gives CDR1 ENHRY, CDR2 SYGVKD. Trimming removed 2 bases at V and 4 bases at J, with 12 bases between. The CDR3 here is CAISESGAVGANVLTF. For the CDR3, the DNA is TGTGCCATCAGTGAGAGTGGAGCAGTCGGGGCCAACGTCCTGACTTTC.

In its sample, this clone was seen once. The chain couples TRBV6-1 to TRBJ1-5, with D possibly being TRBD1 (5 bases). Germline V gene data show CDR1 as MNHNS and CDR2 as SASEGT. The V gene lost 7 bases and the J gene lost 2 bases, with 24 bases spanning the gap. The CDR3 sequence is 18 residues long. The CDR3 nucleotides read TGTGCCAGCAATGACGCTCTCCTGGGGACTTTTGGCAATCAGCCCCAGCATTTT. It translates to CASNDALLGTFGNQPQHF.

The CDR3 here is CASSLSKYDEAFF. CDR3 sequence (DNA): TGTGCCAGCAGCTTAAGCAAATACGATGAAGCTTTCTTT. J is TRBJ1-1 and V is TRBV11-3, with no clear D. The CDR3 is 13 residues long. Between the trimmed V and J ends, which lost 2 bases and 7 bases, there was a span of 11 bases. Germline loops: CDR1 SGHNT, CDR2 YENEEA.

This clone was seen more than once but under ten times. V usage is TRBV10-1 and J usage is TRBJ1-1, with TRBD1 as a possible D gene (5 bases). This CDR3 region has 13 residues. V lost 8 bases to trimming and J lost 0 bases, with 10 bases between them. Germline V gene lookup returns CDR1 WNHNN and CDR2 SYGVQD (reference sequence). CDR3 coding DNA: TGCGCCAGCTCGGGACTCTTGAACACTGAAGCTTTCTTT. Protein: CASSGLLNTEAFF.

The chain joins TRBV7-2 to TRBJ1-2; D ambiguous. The CDR3 covers 13 residues. Trimming pared 1 base from V and 3 bases from J, leaving 6 bases between. From germline, CDR1 is SGHTA and CDR2 FQGNSA. Here the CDR3 DNA reads TGTGCCAGCAGCTTAGATCCGGACTATGGCTACACCTTC. Translation: CASSLDPDYGYTF. Full variable domain (outside the CDR3, taken from reference TRBV7-2 and TRBJ1-2): GAGVSQSPSNKVTEKGKDVELRCDPISGHTALYWYRQSLGQGLEFLIYFQGNSAPDKSGLPSDRFSAERTGGSVSTLTIQRTQQEDSAVYLCASSLDPDYGYTFGSGTRLTVV.

This chain joins TRBV13 and TRBJ2-3; D is unclear. Per germline, CDR1 PRHDT and CDR2 FYEKMQ (reference sequence). V was shortened by 3 bases and J by 6 bases, with 7 bases between the two germline ends. The CDR3 totals 12 residues. CDR3: CASSFIGDTQYF. The CDR3 region has the DNA TGTGCCAGCAGCTTCATCGGGGATACGCAGTATTTT.

V and J are TRBV5-1 and TRBJ1-5; D unresolved. Germline V gene lookup returns CDR1 SGHRS and CDR2 YFSETQ. The CDR3 contains 15 residues. V lost 0 bases and J lost 0, with 7 bases in between. The CDR3 spells CASSLVPNSNQPQHF. The CDR3 DNA sequence: TGCGCCAGCAGCTTGGTTCCAAATAGCAATCAGCCCCAGCATTTT.

The chain couples TRBV11-2 to TRBJ1-2; 10 bases are shared with TRBD1. The J segment lost 7 bases and the V segment lost 5 bases, leaving 13 bases of the junction unmatched. CDR1 is SGHAT, CDR2 FQNNGV, per germline. The CDR3 is 16 amino acids. The CDR3, as DNA: TGTGCCAGCAGCGCCGACCCCGGGACAGGGGTAGGTGGCTACACCTTC. It encodes CASSADPGTGVGGYTF. The entire variable domain, with the rest obtained from reference TRBV11-2 and TRBJ1-2, is as follows: EAGVAQSPRYKIIEKRQSVAFWCNPISGHATLYWYQQILGQGPKLLIQFQNNGVVDDSQLPKDRFSAERLKGVDSTLKIQPAKLEDSAVYLCASSADPGTGVGGYTFGSGTRLTVV.

The chain employs TRBV5-1 and TRBJ2-7; 9 nucleotides match TRBD1. The germline V gene has CDR1 SGHRS and CDR2 YFSETQ. The CDR3 runs 15 residues. J lost 5 bases, V lost 3 bases, and 9 bases had no gene match. The CDR3 DNA reads TGCGCCAGCAGCTGGGGGGACAGGGATGAGGACGAGCAGTACTTC. Translation: CASSWGDRDEDEQYF. The full variable domain, with the rest looked up from reference TRBV5-1 and TRBJ2-7, is KAGVTQTPRYLIKTRGQQVTLSCSPISGHRSVSWYQQTPGQGLQFLFEYFSETQRNKGNFPGRFSGRQFSNSRSEMNVSTLELGDSALYLCASSWGDRDEDEQYFGPGTRLTVT.

This chain connects TRBV3-1 (or the pseudogene TRBV3-2) to TRBJ1-1; D might be TRBD1 (5 bases). CDR1 is LGHDT and CDR2 is YNNKEL in the germline V gene (reference sequence). The CDR3 length is 17 residues. V was clipped by 0 bases and J by 3 bases, with 17 bases between them. CDR3 coding DNA: TGTGCCAGCAGCCAAGATCTTTGGACGACGGGGGACACTGAAGCTTTCTTT. It is translated as CASSQDLWTTGDTEAFF.

The V call is TRBV4-1, the J call TRBJ2-7; 7 bases are a match to TRBD2. From germline, CDR1 is MGHRA and CDR2 YSYEKL. The J segment lost 0 bases and the V segment lost 3 bases, leaving 20 bases of the junction unmatched. The CDR3 totals 20 residues. The CDR3, as DNA: TGCGCCAGCAGCCAGGCTTTTGTACGAGCGGGACGCTACCTCTCCTACGAGCAGTACTTC. This encodes CASSQAFVRAGRYLSYEQYF.

The J gene is TRBJ1-5, the V gene TRBV6-1, with a weak D call TRBD1 (6 bases). Looked up from germline, CDR1 is MNHNS and CDR2 is SASEGT. Trimming removed 6 bases at V and 5 bases at J, with 14 bases between. This CDR3 is 14 amino acids long. The CDR3 bases are TGTGCCAGCAGGGGGGCAGGACTGTATCAGCCCCAGCATTTT. Translating gives CASRGAGLYQPQHF.

The chain joins TRBV5-1 to TRBJ1-1; D not resolved. Looked up from germline, CDR1 is SGHRS and CDR2 is YFSETQ. Trimming pared 4 bases from V and 6 bases from J, leaving 13 bases between. The length of the CDR3 is 13 residues. The CDR3 reads CASSQTSNAEAFF. For the CDR3, the DNA is TGCGCCAGCAGCCAGACTAGTAATGCTGAAGCTTTCTTT.